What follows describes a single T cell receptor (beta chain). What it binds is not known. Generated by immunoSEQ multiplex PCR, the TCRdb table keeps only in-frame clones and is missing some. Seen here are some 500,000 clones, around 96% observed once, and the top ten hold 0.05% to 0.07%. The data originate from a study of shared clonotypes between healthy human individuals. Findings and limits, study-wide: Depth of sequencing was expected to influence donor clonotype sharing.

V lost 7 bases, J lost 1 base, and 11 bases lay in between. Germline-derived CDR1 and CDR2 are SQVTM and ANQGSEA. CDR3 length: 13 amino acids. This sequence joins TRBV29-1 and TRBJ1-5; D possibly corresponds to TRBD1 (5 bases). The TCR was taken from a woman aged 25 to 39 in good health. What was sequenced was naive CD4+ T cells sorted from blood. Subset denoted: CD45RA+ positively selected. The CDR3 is CSARGGSNQPQHF. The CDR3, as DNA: TGCAGCGCCCGCGGGGGGAGCAATCAGCCCCAGCATTTT.